This T cell receptor (beta chain) appears in the sequencing data of a study of blood T cell repertoires in COVID-19. The wider study: Nucleic acid was either cDNA or gDNA, and it came from T cells, B-cell-depleted T cells, or PBMCs.

Cohort assignment relied on participant-reported clinical history. A PCR-confirmed or clinician-diagnosed COVID-19 case had contacted exposed participants within 2 weeks of entry. This clone was picked up a small number of times. CDR1 and CDR2 from the germline V gene are SGHTA and FQGNSA. V was trimmed by 1 base and J by 10 bases, leaving 8 bases between them. CDR3 length: 13 residues. Source study methods: Nucleated cell number was recorded as an estimate derived from reference gene primer amplification. Using immunoSEQ multiplex PCR, the repertoire was profiled, and TCRdb retains in-frame clones only, with some absent. V and J calls and clone size are given by that table; D and trimming were obtained from the DNA. This table holds about 150,000 clones, around 83% found once.

This TCR derives from a woman in her 50s who had been exposed to COVID-19. Sample: PBMCs or T cells enriched from blood (not recorded which). V usage is TRBV7-2 and J usage is TRBJ1-6; D gene unclear. The DNA for the CDR3 is TGTGCCAGCAGCTTAGGCTCGGAGTCACCCCTCCACTTT. This encodes CASSLGSESPLHF.